This record covers a single T cell receptor beta chain. What it recognizes is unknown. Genes here carry mouse names. The CDR3 end is not reached by the read, which stops 1 residue before it; the germline J gene fills it in. Other DNA sequences in this sample translate to the same CDR3. This entry is derived from a study of tissue T cells after allogeneic stem cell transplantation. Study observations and caveats: TCR repertoires tracked anatomic similarity, regardless of disease or transplant status. In patients and mice, blood and spleen missed much of tissue repertoire.

The CDR3 runs 13 residues. The ends were cut back, 0 bases at V and 6 bases at J, with 7 bases in the middle. CDR1 and CDR2 (germline): NSQYPW, LRSPGD (reference sequence). Noted time point: mouse harvest day 14 after allogeneic transplant. Mouse grafts combined 10^7 T-cell-depleted bone marrow cells with 10^6 splenic CD5+ T cells. Survey-depth TCRbeta CDR3 sequencing reported V/J genes and productive frequencies. Measured with immunoSEQ multiplex PCR; TCRdb has only the in-frame clones, and not every one. There are thousands of clones in the sample; around half occur only once, and under 25% lies in the top ten.

The source material was gut tissue. The V and J genes are TRBV1 and TRBJ2-4; D gene unclear. This clonotype originated in a female BALB/c mouse given C57BL/6 T cells with graft-versus-host disease after an allogeneic hematopoietic cell transplant. Partial CDR3 DNA: TGCACCTGCAGTGCAGACAGAAAGAACACCTTGTAC. Protein: CTCSADRKNTLY. The whole CDR3 protein is CTCSADRKNTLYF. The entire variable domain, with the rest obtained from reference TRBV1 and TRBJ2-4, is as follows: VTLLEQNPRWRLVPRGQAVNLRCILKNSQYPWMSWYQQDLQKQLQWLFTLRSPGDKEVKSLPGADYLATRVTDTELRLQVANMSQGRTLYCTCSADRKNTLYFGAGTRLSVL.